This TCR beta chain was found in a study of patients and donors after allogeneic stem cell transplantation. MiXCR was run by TCRdb on the RT-PCR reads, yielding one entry per CDR3 protein. Here the sample spans about 110,000 distinct CDR3 sequences, roughly 37% being singletons. The V gene's germline CDR1 is DFQATT and CDR2 SNEGSKA (reference sequence). There are 13 residues in the CDR3. Trimming took 5 bases from V and 3 from J; bases not matched to a gene: 6. This TCR came from a human donor who was either an allogeneic HSCT recipient or a stem cell or donor lymphocyte infusion donor (not recorded which). It is not recorded whose cells these are; they may come from a transplant donor. Material: blood, either unsorted or a sorted T cell fraction (not recorded which). J is TRBJ2-7 and V is TRBV20-1; 8 bases are shared with TRBD2. CDR3: CSASAGGYYEQYF. The DNA for the CDR3 is TGCAGTGCTTCCGCGGGAGGCTACTACGAGCAGTACTTC.